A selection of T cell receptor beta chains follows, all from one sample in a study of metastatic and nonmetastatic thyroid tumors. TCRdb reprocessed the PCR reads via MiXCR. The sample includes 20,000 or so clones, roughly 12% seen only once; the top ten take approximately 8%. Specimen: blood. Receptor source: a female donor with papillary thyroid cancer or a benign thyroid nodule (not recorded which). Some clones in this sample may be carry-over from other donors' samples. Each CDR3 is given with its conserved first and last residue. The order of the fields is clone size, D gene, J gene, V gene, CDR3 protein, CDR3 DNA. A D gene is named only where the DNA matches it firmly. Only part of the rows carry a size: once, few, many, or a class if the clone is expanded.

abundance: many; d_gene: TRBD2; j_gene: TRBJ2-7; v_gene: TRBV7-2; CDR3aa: CASSLSPLAASYEQYF; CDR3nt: TGTGCCAGCAGCTTATCCCCACTAGCGGCTTCCTACGAGCAGTACTTC
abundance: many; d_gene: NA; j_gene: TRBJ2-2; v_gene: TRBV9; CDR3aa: CASSVAPDGTGELFF; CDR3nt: TGTGCCAGCAGCGTAGCCCCCGATGGTACCGGGGAGCTGTTTTTT
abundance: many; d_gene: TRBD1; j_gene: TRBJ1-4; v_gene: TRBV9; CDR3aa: CASSGRAGQGGEKLFF; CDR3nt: TGTGCCAGCAGCGGGAGGGCCGGACAGGGGGGTGAAAAACTGTTTTTT
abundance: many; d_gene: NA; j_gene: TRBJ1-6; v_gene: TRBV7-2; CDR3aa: CASSSIYNSPLHF; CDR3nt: TGTGCCAGCAGCTCCATCTATAATTCACCCCTCCACTTT
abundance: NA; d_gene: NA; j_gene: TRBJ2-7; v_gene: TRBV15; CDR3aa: CATSRASSYEQYF; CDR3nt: TGTGCCACCAGCCGGGCGAGCTCCTACGAGCAGTACTTC
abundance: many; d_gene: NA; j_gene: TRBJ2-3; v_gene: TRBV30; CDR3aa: CAWSPGEPMDTQYF; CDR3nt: TGTGCCTGGAGTCCAGGGGAGCCGATGGATACGCAGTATTTT
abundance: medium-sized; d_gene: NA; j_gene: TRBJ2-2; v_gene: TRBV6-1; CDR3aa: CASSEKYTGELFF; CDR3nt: TGTGCCAGCAGTGAAAAGTACACCGGGGAGCTGTTTTTT
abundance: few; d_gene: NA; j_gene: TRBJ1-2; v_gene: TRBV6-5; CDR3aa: CASKYQDVHGYTF; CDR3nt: TGTGCCAGCAAGTATCAGGACGTCCATGGCTACACCTTC
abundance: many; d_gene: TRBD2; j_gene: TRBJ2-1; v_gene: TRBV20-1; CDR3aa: CSALIRTSGSWNEQFF; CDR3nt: TGCAGTGCTCTCATAAGGACTAGCGGGAGTTGGAATGAGCAGTTCTTC
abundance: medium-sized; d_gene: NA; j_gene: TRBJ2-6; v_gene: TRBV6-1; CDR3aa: CASSVSSSGANVLTF; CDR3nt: TGTGCCAGCAGTGTTTCTTCGTCTGGGGCCAACGTCCTGACTTTC
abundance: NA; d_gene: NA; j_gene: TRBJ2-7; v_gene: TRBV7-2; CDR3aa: CASSPTCVYEQYF; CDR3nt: TGTGCCAGCAGCCCGACCTGTGTGTACGAGCAGTACTTC
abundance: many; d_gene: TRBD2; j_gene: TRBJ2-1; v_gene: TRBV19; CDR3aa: CASNPLAGDEQFF; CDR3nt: TGTGCCAGTAATCCTTTAGCGGGAGACGAGCAGTTCTTC
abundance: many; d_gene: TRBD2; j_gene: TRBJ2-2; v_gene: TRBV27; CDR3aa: CASSLGLAGASGELFF; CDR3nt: TGTGCCAGCAGTCTCGGACTAGCGGGAGCCTCTGGGGAGCTGTTTTTT
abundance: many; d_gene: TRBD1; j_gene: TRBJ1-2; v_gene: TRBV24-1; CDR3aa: CATSDGGGAGQGNYGYTF; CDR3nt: TGTGCCACCAGTGACGGGGGGGGAGCGGGACAGGGGAACTATGGCTACACCTTC
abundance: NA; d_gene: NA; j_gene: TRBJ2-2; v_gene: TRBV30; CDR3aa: CAWTELGHRVAGELFF; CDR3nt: TGTGCCTGGACAGAACTCGGACACCGGGTCGCCGGGGAGCTGTTTTTT
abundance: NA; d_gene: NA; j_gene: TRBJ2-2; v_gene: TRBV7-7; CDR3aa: CASSLDGGNTGELFF; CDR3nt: TGTGCCAGCAGCTTAGACGGGGGGAACACCGGGGAGCTGTTTTTT
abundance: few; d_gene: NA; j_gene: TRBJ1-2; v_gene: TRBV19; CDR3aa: CASSINRNYGYTF; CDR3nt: TGTGCCAGTAGTATAAACCGAAACTATGGCTACACCTTC
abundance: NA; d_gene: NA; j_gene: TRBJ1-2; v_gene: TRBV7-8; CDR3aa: CANSLGLGGVAYGYTF; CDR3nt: TGTGCCAACAGCTTGGGGTTGGGGGGAGTTGCCTACGGCTACACCTTC
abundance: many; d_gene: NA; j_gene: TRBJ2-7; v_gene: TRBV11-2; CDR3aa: CASSLDHGVSYEQYF; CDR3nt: TGTGCCAGCAGCTTAGATCATGGGGTCTCCTACGAGCAGTACTTC
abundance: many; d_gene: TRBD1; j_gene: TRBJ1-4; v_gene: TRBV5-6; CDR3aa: CASSLVGTGWEKLFF; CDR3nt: TGTGCCAGCAGCTTGGTTGGGACAGGGTGGGAAAAACTGTTTTTT
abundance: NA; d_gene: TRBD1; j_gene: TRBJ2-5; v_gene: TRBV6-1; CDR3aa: CASRLQGFGETQYF; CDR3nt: TGTGCCAGCAGGCTACAGGGGTTCGGCGAGACCCAGTACTTC
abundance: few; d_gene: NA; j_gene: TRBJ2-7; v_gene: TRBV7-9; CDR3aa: CASSLPANEQYF; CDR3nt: TGTGCCAGCAGCTTACCAGCTAACGAGCAGTACTTC
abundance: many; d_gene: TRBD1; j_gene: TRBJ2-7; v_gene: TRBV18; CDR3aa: CASSPAGTGVNEQYF; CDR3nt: TGTGCCAGCTCACCGGCCGGGACAGGGGTCAACGAGCAGTACTTC
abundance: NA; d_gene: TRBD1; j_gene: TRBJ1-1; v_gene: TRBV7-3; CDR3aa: CASSLQTGSPEAFF; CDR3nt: TGTGCCAGCAGCTTGCAGACAGGGAGTCCTGAAGCTTTCTTT
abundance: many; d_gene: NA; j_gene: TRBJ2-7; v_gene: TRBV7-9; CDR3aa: CASSWGESSYEQYF; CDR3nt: TGTGCCAGCAGCTGGGGGGAGAGCAGTTACGAGCAGTACTTC
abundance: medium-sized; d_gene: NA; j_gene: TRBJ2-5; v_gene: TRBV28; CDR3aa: CASSAKLGARETQYF; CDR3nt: TGTGCCAGCAGTGCCAAACTAGGGGCGCGAGAGACCCAGTACTTC
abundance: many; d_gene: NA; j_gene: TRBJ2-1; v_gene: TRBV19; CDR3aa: CASLNYNEQFF; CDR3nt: TGTGCCAGCCTCAATTACAATGAGCAGTTCTTC
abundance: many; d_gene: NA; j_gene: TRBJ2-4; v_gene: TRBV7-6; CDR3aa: CASSLDPDGNIQYF; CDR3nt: TGTGCCAGCAGCTTAGATCCGGACGGAAACATTCAGTACTTC
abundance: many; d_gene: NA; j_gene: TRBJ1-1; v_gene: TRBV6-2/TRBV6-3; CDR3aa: CASSYGENTEAFF; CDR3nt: TGTGCCAGCAGTTACGGGGAAAACACTGAAGCTTTCTTT
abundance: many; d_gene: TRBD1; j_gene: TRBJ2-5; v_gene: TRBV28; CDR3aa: CASSSGGQETQYF; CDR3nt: TGTGCCAGCAGTTCAGGGGGCCAAGAGACCCAGTACTTC
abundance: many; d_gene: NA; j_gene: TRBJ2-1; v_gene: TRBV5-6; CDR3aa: CASSTNVLGNEQFF; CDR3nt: TGTGCCAGCAGCACGAACGTACTAGGCAATGAGCAGTTCTTC
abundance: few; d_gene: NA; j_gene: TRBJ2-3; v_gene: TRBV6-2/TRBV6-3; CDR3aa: CAIIYYTDTQYF; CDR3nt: TGTGCCATCATTTACTACACAGATACGCAGTATTTT
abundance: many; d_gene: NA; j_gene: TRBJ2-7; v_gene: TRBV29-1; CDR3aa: CSARGLSYEQYF; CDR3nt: TGCAGCGCGAGGGGTCTATCCTACGAGCAGTACTTC
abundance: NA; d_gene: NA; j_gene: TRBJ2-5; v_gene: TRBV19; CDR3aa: CASSIGDGETQYF; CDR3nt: TGTGCCAGTAGTATAGGGGACGGGGAGACCCAGTACTTC
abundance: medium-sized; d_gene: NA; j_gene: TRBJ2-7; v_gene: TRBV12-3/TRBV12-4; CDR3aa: CASSTLGSGYEQYF; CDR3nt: TGTGCCAGCAGTACCCTAGGGAGTGGGTACGAGCAGTACTTC
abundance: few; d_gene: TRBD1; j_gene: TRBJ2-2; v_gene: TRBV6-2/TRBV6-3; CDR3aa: CASSSGTGVKLFF; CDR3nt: TGTGCCAGCAGTTCCGGGACAGGGGTTAAGCTGTTTTTT
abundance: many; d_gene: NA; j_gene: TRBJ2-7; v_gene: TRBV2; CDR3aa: CASSAGTPYEQYF; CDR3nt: TGTGCCAGCAGTGCCGGGACTCCCTACGAGCAGTACTTC